This entry lists 6 T cell receptor beta chains sequenced from one sample in a study of blood T cell repertoires in COVID-19. Only in-frame clones appear in the TCRdb table, and some are missing; sequencing was by immunoSEQ multiplex PCR. Among 90,000 to 100,000 clones listed, 70% to 90% were seen once. Sequenced sample: peripheral blood. These TCRs come from a human donor in a cohort sampled during active COVID-19.

The chain has TRBV9 and TRBJ2-1, with TRBD2 matching 10 bases. This CDR3 has 21 amino acids. CDR1 and CDR2 from the germline V gene are SGDLS and YYNGEE. After removal of 4 bases from V and 6 bases from J, the junction contained 25 bases not matched to a gene. The CDR3 sequence is CASSIPMGLAGEVSRRNEQFF. CDR3 sequence (DNA): TGTGCCAGCAGCATCCCCATGGGGCTAGCGGGAGAAGTAAGTAGACGCAATGAGCAGTTCTTC.

The V call is TRBV7-2, the J call TRBJ2-7, with a weak D call TRBD1 (5 bases). From germline, CDR1 is SGHTA and CDR2 FQGNSA. The V gene lost 1 base and the J gene lost 0 bases, with 10 bases spanning the gap. The CDR3 totals 15 residues. CDR3 sequence: CASSLVFDSSYEQYF. The CDR3 nucleotides are TGTGCCAGCAGCTTAGTGTTCGACAGCTCCTACGAGCAGTACTTC.

The gene calls are TRBV9 and TRBJ2-2; D perhaps matches TRBD1 (5 bases). The germline CDR1 and CDR2 sequences are SGDLS and YYNGEE. The CDR3 spans 15 residues. V was clipped by 1 base and J by 4 bases, with 11 bases between them. The CDR3 loop is CASSVPDDSTGELFF. DNA for the CDR3: TGTGCCAGCAGCGTACCCGATGACAGCACCGGGGAGCTGTTTTTT.

This chain uses TRBV7-9 with TRBJ2-7; 13 bases map to TRBD2. The CDR3 contains 15 residues. V lost 4 bases to trimming and J lost 7 bases; unmatched junction nucleotides: 7. Germline CDR1 SEHNR, CDR2 FQNEAQ (reference sequence). The CDR3, as DNA: TGTGCCAGCAGCTCGACTAGCGGGGGGACGCGGGAGCAGTACTTC. Translated, it gives CASSSTSGGTREQYF.

A note on this clone: The junction does not match germline at one end; this may be a read error. The chain links TRBV5-4 to TRBJ2-5; possible D gene TRBD1, 5 bases. The CDR3 length is 15 residues. From germline, CDR1 is SGHNT and CDR2 YYREEE (reference sequence). CDR3 amino acids: CASSLVSGSQGTQYF. DNA of the CDR3: TGTGCCAGCAGCTTGGTATCAGGGTCTCAAGGGACCCAGTACTTC.

This rearrangement joins TRBV4-2 to TRBJ2-5; D is perhaps TRBD1 (6 bases). CDR1 and CDR2 from the germline V gene are LGHNA and YNFKEQ. This CDR3 contains 14 residues. Trimming took off 3 bases at V and 4 bases at J, with 12 bases between the two ends. CDR3 protein: CASSHLGRGETQYF. The CDR3, as DNA: TGTGCCAGCAGCCACCTCGGCAGGGGAGAGACCCAGTACTTC.